This TCR beta chain was recorded in a study of T-cell reconstitution after alpha-beta-depleted transplantation in children. The study, taken as a whole, reports: For some patients, TCRbeta diversity was high at day 60 because of recipient T cells and thymic progenitors that survived. Alpha-beta T cells present about two months after transplant were reported to originate from several hundred expanded graft clones. Once a year had passed after transplant, T-cell counts and diversity came mostly from newly produced T cells.

In the case of this clonotype: Its specificity is unknown.

The authors prepared the TCRbeta library with unique molecular identifiers. MiXCR, run by TCRdb on the PCR reads, gives a single entry per CDR3 protein. The sample lists 300,000 to 350,000 distinct CDR3 sequences, 20% to 30% seen once, with approximately 11% in the top ten. There are 15 residues in the CDR3. The V gene lost 5 bases and the J gene lost 4 bases, with 16 bases spanning the gap. Germline V gene lookup returns CDR1 SGHNT and CDR2 YENEEA. The clonotype originates from a male patient younger than 18 who had a stem cell transplant for acute lymphoblastic leukemia, so the T cells may come from the graft donor. The genes are TRBV11-3 and TRBJ2-3, with TRBD2 as a possible D gene (6 bases). The input for sequencing was PBMCs, mostly from graft donor cells, taken 180 days after TCRalphabeta/CD19-depleted stem cell transplant. CDR3 coding DNA: TGTGCCAGCAGCCGGTCCGGGAGCAAACCAGATACGCAGTATTTT. It yields the protein CASSRSGSKPDTQYF.